The following is a T cell receptor beta chain sequence with its context. The sample comes from a study of OX40 agonist ivuxolimab in advanced cancers. The assay was immunoSEQ multiplex PCR, and TCRdb's table has in-frame clones only and misses some. Of about 37,000 clones detected, approximately 84% appear once; the ten largest clones hold around 20%. V was pared by 3 bases and J by 5 bases, with 7 bases of the junction left unmatched. The CDR3 is made up of 15 amino acids. Looked up from germline, CDR1 is SGDLS and CDR2 is YYNGEE. This chain joins TRBV9 and TRBJ1-1, with 10 bases lining up with TRBD1. The sequence derives from an adult with an advanced solid tumor such as melanoma, head and neck, liver or kidney cancer. The sequencing used CD4+ or CD8+ T cells sorted from blood, collected in a trial of the OX40 agonist ivuxolimab. In DNA, the CDR3 is TGTGCCAGCAGCGGAAGTCGGACAGGGGGGACTGAAGCTTTCTTT. Translating gives CASSGSRTGGTEAFF.